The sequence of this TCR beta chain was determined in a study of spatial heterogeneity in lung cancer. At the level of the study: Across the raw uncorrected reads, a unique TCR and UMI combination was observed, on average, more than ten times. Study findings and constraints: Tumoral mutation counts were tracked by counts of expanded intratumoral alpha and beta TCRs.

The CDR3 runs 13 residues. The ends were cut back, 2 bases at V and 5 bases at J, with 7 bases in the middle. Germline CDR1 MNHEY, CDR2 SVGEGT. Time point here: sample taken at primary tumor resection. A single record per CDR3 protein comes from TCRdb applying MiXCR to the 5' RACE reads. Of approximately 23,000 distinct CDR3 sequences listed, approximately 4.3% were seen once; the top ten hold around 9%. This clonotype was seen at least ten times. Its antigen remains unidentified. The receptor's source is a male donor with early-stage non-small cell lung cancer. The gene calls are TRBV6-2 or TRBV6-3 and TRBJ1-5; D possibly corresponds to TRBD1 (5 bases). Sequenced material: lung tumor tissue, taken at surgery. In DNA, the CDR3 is TGTGCCAGCAGTTACGTGGGGGATCAGCCCCAGCATTTT. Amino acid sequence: CASSYVGDQPQHF.